The entry below describes one T cell receptor (beta chain). The sample comes from a study of blood T cell repertoires in COVID-19. The V gene end was trimmed by 2 bases and the J gene end by 0 bases; junction bases not matched to a gene: 10. The CDR3 sequence is 18 residues long. The germline V gene has CDR1 SGHVS and CDR2 FNYEAQ. Under the authors' procedure: Estimated nucleated cell counts came from reference gene primer amplification. Libraries were prepared by immunoSEQ multiplex PCR; TCRdb keeps only in-frame clonotypes and omits some of them. V and J calls and clone size are those listed in that table; D and trimming were worked out from the DNA. The sample lists approximately 90,000 clones; approximately 84% were seen once.

This TCR was sampled from a man aged 65-85 years with COVID-19, enrolled during active disease. The sequencing sample was made of peripheral blood. This rearrangement joins TRBV7-6 to TRBJ1-3; 7 bases align to TRBD1. CDR3 residues: CASSLFRQGVSSGNTIYF. CDR3 coding DNA: TGTGCCAGCAGCTTATTTCGCCAGGGGGTGAGCTCTGGAAACACCATATATTTT.